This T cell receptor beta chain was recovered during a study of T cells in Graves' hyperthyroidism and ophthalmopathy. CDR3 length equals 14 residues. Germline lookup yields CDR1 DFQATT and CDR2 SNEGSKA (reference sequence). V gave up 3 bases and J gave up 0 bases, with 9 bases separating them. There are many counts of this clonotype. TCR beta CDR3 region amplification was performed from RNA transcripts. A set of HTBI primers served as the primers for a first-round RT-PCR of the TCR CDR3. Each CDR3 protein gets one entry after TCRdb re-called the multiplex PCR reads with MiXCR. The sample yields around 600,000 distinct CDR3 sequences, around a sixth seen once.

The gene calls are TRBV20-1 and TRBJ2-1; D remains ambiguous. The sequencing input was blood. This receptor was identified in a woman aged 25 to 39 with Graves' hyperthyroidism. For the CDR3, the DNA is TGCAGTGCTAGGAGCAGGAGCTCCTACAATGAGCAGTTCTTC. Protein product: CSARSRSSYNEQFF.